The clone carrying this T cell receptor beta chain was observed at least ten times. Its antigen remains unidentified. Unique molecular identifiers featured in how the TCRbeta library was prepared. TCRdb re-derived calls from the PCR reads in MiXCR, one entry per CDR3 protein. This sample has under 850,000 distinct CDR3 sequences; over 10% occur once, and the top ten carry 0.79%. The sample is drawn from a study of T-cell reconstitution after alpha-beta-depleted transplantation in children. The germline gives CDR1 LNHNV, CDR2 YYDKDF (reference sequence). V was cut by 1 base and J by 7 bases, with 17 bases left in between. The length of the CDR3 is 16 residues. Broader study findings: Diversity and T-cell counts at one year after transplant derived mostly from new T cells. Several patients had high TCRbeta diversity at day 60; it came from surviving recipient T cells and thymic progenitors. The origin of alpha-beta T cells about two months after transplant was reportedly several hundred expanded graft clones.

Sample: PBMCs, taken before TCRalphabeta/CD19-depleted stem cell transplant. The receptor comes from a girl aged 2-15 years with congenital amegakaryocytic thrombocytopenia, due to receive a stem cell transplant. The genes are TRBV15 and TRBJ2-1; D possibly uses TRBD1 or TRBD2 (5 bases each). The DNA of the CDR3 is TGTGCCACCAGCAGAGGCAGGGAACCCCGAGGGAATGAGCAGTTCTTC. It codes for CATSRGREPRGNEQFF.